This T cell receptor (beta chain) was captured by sequencing in a study of T cells in narcolepsy. General study findings and limits: No autoreactive T cell clone sequences appeared in some memory CD4+ repertoires.

Clones were sequenced by immunoSEQ multiplex PCR, and TCRdb holds only the in-frame ones, with some missing. Of over 25,000 clones listed, 79% are singletons. Note on this clone: Its antigen is currently unknown.

The sample comprised memory (CD45RA-) CD4+ T cells from blood. This TCR came from a human donor in good health.

The CDR3 DNA reads TGTGCAAGTCGCTTGGGCAGGGAGAACACTGAAGCTTTCTTT. It codes for CASRLGRENTEAFF. J is TRBJ1-1 and V is TRBV12-2; TRBD1, the table's D call, was not compared with the DNA. TRBV12-2 corresponds to a pseudogene. The CDR3 is made up of 14 amino acids.